The clone carrying this T cell receptor (beta chain) was counted between two and nine times. Its antigen is not identified. At one boundary the junction diverges from the germline segment, which might be a read error. This sample is part of a study of beta chain features in type 1 diabetes. Investigators reverse transcribed all isolated RNA, so they sequenced expressed TCRB transcripts. Produced via immunoSEQ multiplex PCR; TCRdb's table is partial and in-frame only. The table shows 400,000 to 450,000 clones, with approximately 15% occurring only once. CDR1 is SNHLY, CDR2 FYNNEI, per germline. This CDR3 contains 13 residues. Findings and limits, study-wide: Sequencing of cDNA might inflate the share of cells that strongly express TCR.

The origin of this receptor is a man aged 25 to 40 in good health. Sequenced: naive CD4+ T cells from blood. J is TRBJ2-4 and V is TRBV2; 11 positions match TRBD2. In DNA, the CDR3 is TGTGCCAGACGACTAGCGGGAAGCACAGTAGTGAACTTC. Translation: CARRLAGSTVVNF.